The source of this T cell receptor (beta chain) is a study of blood T cell repertoires in COVID-19. This CDR3 has 15 amino acids. J lost 8 bases, V lost 4 bases, and 5 bases had no gene match. Germline CDR1 is SGHNT and CDR2 is YYREEE (reference sequence). Sequencing was performed with immunoSEQ multiplex PCR; in TCRdb, only in-frame clones are kept and a portion is missing. The table has roughly 190,000 clones, over 80% seen once. The age range of participants was about 18 to 89 years, with residence in about 25 US areas. The sequence was collected from a woman between 25 and 40 years old who had been exposed to COVID-19. The gene calls are TRBV5-4 and TRBJ2-1; 14 bases are a match to TRBD2. The specimen was PBMCs or T cells enriched from blood (not recorded which). The CDR3: CASSQGTSGGDEQFF. CDR3 DNA sequence: TGTGCCAGCAGCCAGGGGACTAGCGGGGGCGATGAGCAGTTCTTC.